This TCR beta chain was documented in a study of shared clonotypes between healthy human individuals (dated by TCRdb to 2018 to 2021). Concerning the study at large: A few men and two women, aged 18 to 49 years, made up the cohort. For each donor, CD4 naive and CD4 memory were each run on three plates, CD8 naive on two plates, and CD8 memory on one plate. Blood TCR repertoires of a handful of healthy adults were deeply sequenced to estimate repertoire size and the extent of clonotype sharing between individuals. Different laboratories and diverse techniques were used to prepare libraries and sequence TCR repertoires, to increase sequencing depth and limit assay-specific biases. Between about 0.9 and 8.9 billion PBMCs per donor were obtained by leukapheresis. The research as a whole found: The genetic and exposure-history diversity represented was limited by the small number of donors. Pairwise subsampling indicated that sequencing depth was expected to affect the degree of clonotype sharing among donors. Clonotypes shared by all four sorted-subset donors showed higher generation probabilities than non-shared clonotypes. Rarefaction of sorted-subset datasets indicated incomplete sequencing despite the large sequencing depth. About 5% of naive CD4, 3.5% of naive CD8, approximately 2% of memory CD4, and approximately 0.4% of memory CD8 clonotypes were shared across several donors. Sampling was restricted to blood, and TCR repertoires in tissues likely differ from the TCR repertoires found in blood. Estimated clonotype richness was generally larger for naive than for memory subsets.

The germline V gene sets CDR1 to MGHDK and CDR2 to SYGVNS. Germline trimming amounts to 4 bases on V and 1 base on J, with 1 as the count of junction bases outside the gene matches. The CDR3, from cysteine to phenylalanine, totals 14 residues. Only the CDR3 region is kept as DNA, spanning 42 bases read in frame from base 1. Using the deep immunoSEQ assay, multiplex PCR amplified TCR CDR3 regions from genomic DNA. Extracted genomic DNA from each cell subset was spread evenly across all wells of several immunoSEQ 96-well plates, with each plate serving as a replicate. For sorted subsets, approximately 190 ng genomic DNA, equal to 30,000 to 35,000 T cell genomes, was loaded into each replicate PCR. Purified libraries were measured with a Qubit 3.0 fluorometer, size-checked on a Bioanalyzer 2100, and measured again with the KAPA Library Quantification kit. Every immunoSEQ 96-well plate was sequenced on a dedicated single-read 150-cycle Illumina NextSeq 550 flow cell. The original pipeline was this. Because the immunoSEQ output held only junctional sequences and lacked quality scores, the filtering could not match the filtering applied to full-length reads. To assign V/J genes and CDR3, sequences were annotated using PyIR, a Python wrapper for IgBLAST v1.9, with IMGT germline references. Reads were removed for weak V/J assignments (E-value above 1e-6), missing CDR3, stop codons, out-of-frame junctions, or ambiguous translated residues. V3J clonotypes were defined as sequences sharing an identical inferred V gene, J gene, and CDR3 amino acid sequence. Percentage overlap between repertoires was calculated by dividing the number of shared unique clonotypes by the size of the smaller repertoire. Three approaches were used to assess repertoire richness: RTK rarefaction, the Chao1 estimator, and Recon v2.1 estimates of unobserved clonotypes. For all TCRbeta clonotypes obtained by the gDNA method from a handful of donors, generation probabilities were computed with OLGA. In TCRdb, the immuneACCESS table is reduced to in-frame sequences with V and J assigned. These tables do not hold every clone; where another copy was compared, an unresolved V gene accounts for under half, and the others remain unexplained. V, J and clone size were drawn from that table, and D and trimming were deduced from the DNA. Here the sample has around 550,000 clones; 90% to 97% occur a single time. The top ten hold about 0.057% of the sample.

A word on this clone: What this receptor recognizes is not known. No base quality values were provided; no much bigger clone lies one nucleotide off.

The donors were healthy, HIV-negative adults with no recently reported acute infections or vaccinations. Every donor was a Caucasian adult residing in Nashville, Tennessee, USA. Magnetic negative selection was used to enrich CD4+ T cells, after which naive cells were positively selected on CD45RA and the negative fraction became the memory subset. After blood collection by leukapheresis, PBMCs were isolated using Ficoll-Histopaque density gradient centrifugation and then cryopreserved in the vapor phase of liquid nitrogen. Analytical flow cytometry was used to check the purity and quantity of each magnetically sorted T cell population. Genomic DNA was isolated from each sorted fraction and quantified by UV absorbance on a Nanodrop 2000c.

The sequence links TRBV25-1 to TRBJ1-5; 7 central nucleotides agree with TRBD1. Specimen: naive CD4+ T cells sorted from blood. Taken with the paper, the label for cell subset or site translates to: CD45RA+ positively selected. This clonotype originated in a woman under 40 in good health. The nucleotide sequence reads TGTGCCAGCAGTGCACAGGGGAGCAATCAGCCCCAGCATTTT. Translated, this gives CASSAQGSNQPQHF.